Included here is one TCR beta chain sequence, with context. These data belong to a study of blood T cell repertoires in COVID-19. Background on the study: The United States, Italy and Spain provided the acute and convalescent COVID-19 samples. T cells, B-cell-depleted T cells, or PBMCs supplied cDNA or gDNA.

In the authors' methods: How many nucleated cells were present was estimated from reference gene primer amplification. Libraries were prepared by immunoSEQ multiplex PCR; TCRdb keeps only in-frame clonotypes and omits some of them. The V and J calls and clone size are taken from that table; D and trimming were inferred from the DNA. The profile covers about 320,000 clones, with roughly 85% appearing a single time and 7.2% taken by the ten largest. The CDR3 is 15 residues long. The germline gives CDR1 KGHDR, CDR2 SFDVKD. After removal of 4 bases from V and 5 bases from J, the junction contained 8 bases not matched to a gene.

The specimen sequenced was peripheral blood. V is TRBV24-1 and J is TRBJ2-3; TRBD1 matches 7 bases. The source is a human donor in a cohort sampled during active COVID-19. The CDR3 nucleotides are TGTGCCACCAGTGACCTCGGACAGGCCGGAGATACGCAGTATTTT. It specifies CATSDLGQAGDTQYF.